A single sample is the source of the 32 T cell receptor beta chains below, sequenced in a study of T cell changes during pregnancy in multiple sclerosis. The method was immunoSEQ multiplex PCR; TCRdb's version includes in-frame clones alone and lacks a portion of them. In the table there are 70,000 or so clones, 90% to 95% of which are singletons. Sequencing used CD4+ T cells from peripheral blood mononuclear cells, obtained before pregnancy. All receptors derive from a female donor with multiple sclerosis, enrolled in a pregnancy study.

This clone was seen once. The chain joins TRBV28 to TRBJ1-6; weak D call: TRBD1 (5 bases). CDR3 length: 14 amino acids. Trimming took 4 bases from V and 9 from J, leaving 13 bases between them. In germline, CDR1 is MDHEN, CDR2 SYDVKM. In DNA, the CDR3 is TGTGCCAGCAGTTCGGGAGACAGTGTTTCACCCCTCCACTTT. It yields the protein CASSSGDSVSPLHF.

This sequence joins TRBV30 and TRBJ2-3, with no clear D. Trimming took off 4 bases at V and 1 base at J, with 3 bases between the two ends. The germline CDR1 and CDR2 sequences are GTSNPN and SVGIG (reference sequence). The CDR3 sequence is 11 residues long. The CDR3 DNA reads as TGTGCCTGGACAGGCACAGATACGCAGTATTTT. Encoded protein: CAWTGTDTQYF.

This clone showed up just once. The chain combines TRBV15 with TRBJ1-1; 11 bases are shared with TRBD1. V dropped 0 bases and J dropped 4; count of bases not matched to a gene: 4. This CDR3 is built from 16 residues. Germline V gene sequence: CDR1 LNHNV, CDR2 YYDKDF (reference sequence). As DNA, the CDR3 is TGTGCCACCAGCAGAGATCCGGACAGGGGGCTCACTGAAGCTTTCTTT. Protein sequence: CATSRDPDRGLTEAFF.

DNA of the CDR3: TGTGCCACCAGCAGAGATTACGTAGCGGTGAACACTGAAGCTTTCTTT. Translated, it gives CATSRDYVAVNTEAFF. The chain has TRBV15 and TRBJ1-1, with D hard to call. From germline, CDR1 is LNHNV and CDR2 YYDKDF (reference sequence). The CDR3 extends over 16 amino acids. The ends were cut back, 0 bases at V and 0 bases at J, with 11 bases in the middle.

This chain uses TRBV6-6 with TRBJ2-1; no clear D gene. The length of the CDR3 is 11 residues. Between the trimmed V and J ends, which lost 5 bases and 12 bases, there was a span of 11 bases. CDR1 is MNHNY, CDR2 SVGAGI, per germline (reference sequence). The CDR3 DNA follows: TGTGCCAGCAGTCCGTTGGAGATGCAGTTCTTC. Translation: CASSPLEMQFF.

The chain couples TRBV2 to TRBJ2-7, with D perhaps TRBD1 (5 bases). The CDR3 contains 16 residues. V lost 7 bases and J 0 bases, leaving 19 bases between the germline ends. CDR1 and CDR2 (germline): SNHLY, FYNNEI. CDR3 coding DNA: TGTGCCAGCACTCCCTATGTCACAGGAGCCTCCTACGAGCAGTACTTC. It encodes CASTPYVTGASYEQYF.

This chain connects TRBV5-1 to TRBJ1-1, with D possibly being TRBD1 (5 bases). There are 12 residues in the CDR3. CDR1 SGHRS and CDR2 YFSETQ come from the germline V gene. Between the trimmed V and J ends, which lost 5 bases and 5 bases, there was a span of 10 bases. CDR3 nucleotides: TGCGCCAGCAGTTCTGGGGGGACTGAAGCTTTCTTT. This codes for CASSSGGTEAFF.

The chain is built from TRBV6-5 and TRBJ1-2; TRBD1 might be the D (6 bases). Germline V gene data show CDR1 as MNHEY and CDR2 as SVGAGI. The CDR3 has 15 amino acids. V was trimmed by 5 bases and J by 0 bases, leaving 13 bases between them. CDR3 region: CASSRGTVTNYGYTF. CDR3 in DNA: TGTGCCAGCAGTAGGGGGACCGTAACTAACTATGGCTACACCTTC.

The chain couples TRBV5-5 to TRBJ2-3; D is possibly TRBD1 (6 bases). The CDR3 has 14 amino acids. V lost 2 bases and J lost 4, with 11 bases in between. Germline CDR1 is SGHKS and CDR2 is YYEKEE (reference sequence). In nucleotides, the CDR3 is TGTGCCAGCAGCTTTCAGGGGTTTGCAGATACGCAGTATTTT. Translating gives CASSFQGFADTQYF.

This sequence joins TRBV10-3 and TRBJ2-1; 16 bases line up with TRBD2. The CDR3 contains 18 residues. Germline V CDR1 and CDR2: ENHRY, SYGVKD. Trimming cost V 5 bases and J 2 bases; bases outside gene matches: 6. CDR3 DNA sequence: TGTGCCATCAGTACCGGGACTAGCGGGGGGGCTACCTACAATGAGCAGTTCTTC. This sequence encodes CAISTGTSGGATYNEQFF.

The chain joins TRBV11-2 to TRBJ2-2; a weak D match, TRBD2 (6 bases). Germline values: CDR1 SGHAT, CDR2 FQNNGV. Trimming stripped 5 bases from V and 2 bases from J, with 15 bases between. The CDR3 contains 16 residues. This CDR3 reads CASSPRRDFNTGELFF. CDR3 in DNA: TGTGCCAGCAGCCCCCGCCGGGACTTCAACACCGGGGAGCTGTTTTTT.

CDR3 nucleotide sequence: TGCGCCAGCAGCCTAGGACTAGCGGGAGGGCCGGCAGATACGCAGTATTTT. Protein: CASSLGLAGGPADTQYF. This chain uses TRBV5-1 with TRBJ2-3; 15 positions agree with TRBD2. CDR1 SGHRS and CDR2 YFSETQ come from the germline V gene. With 4 bases clipped from V and 4 bases from J, the junction kept 7 bases outside the gene matches. The CDR3 length is 17 residues.

This clone has a single count. The genes are TRBV29-1 and TRBJ1-1; 8 bases are shared with TRBD1. With 6 bases clipped from V and 7 bases from J, the junction kept 4 bases outside the gene matches. In germline, CDR1 is SQVTM, CDR2 ANQGSEA. The CDR3 loop spans 11 amino acids. CDR3 nucleotides: TGCAGCGTGAGACAGGGGATTGAAGCTTTCTTT. This codes for CSVRQGIEAFF. The variable domain in full, with the rest retrieved from reference TRBV29-1 and TRBJ1-1, is SAVISQKPSRDICQRGTSLTIQCQVDSQVTMMFWYRQQPGQSLTLIATANQGSEATYESGFVIDKFPISRPNLTFSTLTVSNMSPEDSSIYLCSVRQGIEAFFGQGTRLTVV.

CDR3 sequence: CASRDRRSNYGYTF. The CDR3 bases are TGTGCCAGCAGGGACAGACGGTCCAACTATGGCTACACCTTC. The chain employs TRBV6-5 and TRBJ1-2; tentatively, D is TRBD1 (6 bases). This CDR3 region has 14 residues. Germline CDR1 and CDR2: MNHEY and SVGAGI. V was shortened by 6 bases and J by 2 bases, with 13 bases between the two germline ends.

In its sample, this clone was seen once. DNA of the CDR3: TGTGCCAGCAGACTAGCGGGATCCACAGATACGCAGTATTTT. Its translation is CASRLAGSTDTQYF. The chain joins TRBV28 to TRBJ2-3; TRBD2 aligns across 10 bases. The length of the CDR3 is 14 residues. Germline V CDR1 and CDR2: MDHEN, SYDVKM. V lost 6 bases to trimming and J lost 2 bases; unmatched junction nucleotides: 2.

The chain employs TRBV7-2 and TRBJ1-5; 8 bases fit TRBD1. CDR1 and CDR2 from the germline V gene are SGHTA and FQGNSA. The V segment lost 5 bases and the J segment 2 bases; nucleotides outside the gene matches: 2. The CDR3 runs to 14 residues. The CDR3 sequence is CASSQTGGNQPQHF. CDR3 coding DNA: TGTGCCAGCAGCCAGACAGGGGGCAATCAGCCCCAGCATTTT. Together with reference TRBV7-2 and TRBJ1-5, the CDR3 gives the full variable domain: GAGVSQSPSNKVTEKGKDVELRCDPISGHTALYWYRQSLGQGLEFLIYFQGNSAPDKSGLPSDRFSAERTGGSVSTLTIQRTQQEDSAVYLCASSQTGGNQPQHFGDGTRLSIL.

The chain is built from TRBV5-1 and TRBJ1-2; 7 nucleotides agree with TRBD1. Germline V gives CDR1 SGHRS, CDR2 YFSETQ. J was trimmed by 6 bases and V by 3 bases; bases with no gene match: 11. The CDR3 runs to 15 residues. DNA of the CDR3: TGCGCCAGCAGCTCTTCAACAGGGGTGAGAGATGGCTACACCTTC. Amino acids: CASSSSTGVRDGYTF.

The chain is built from TRBV27 and TRBJ1-4, with a possible D match to TRBD1 (6 bases). V was clipped by 0 bases and J by 10 bases, with 21 bases between them. Germline loops: CDR1 MNHEY, CDR2 SMNVEV (reference sequence). The CDR3 runs 17 residues. The CDR3 sequence: CASSLSWTARRLRKLFF. CDR3 sequence (DNA): TGTGCCAGCAGTTTATCGTGGACAGCACGACGACTACGAAAACTGTTTTTT.

CDR3 DNA: TGCGCCAGCAGCTTGGCGACGGGTAAAAACATTCAGTACTTC. It codes for CASSLATGKNIQYF. V gene TRBV5-1 combines with J gene TRBJ2-4; D is undetermined. The length of the CDR3 is 14 residues. Deletions cut 0 bases from V and 4 bases from J, with 8 bases between. Germline CDR1 SGHRS, CDR2 YFSETQ.

With regard to this clone: Other DNA sequences from this sample encode an identical CDR3 as well. V and J are TRBV7-8 and TRBJ1-5; maybe TRBD1 (6 bases). Germline loops: CDR1 SGHVS, CDR2 FQNEAQ. The CDR3 length is 16 residues. V lost 4 bases and J 6 bases, leaving 19 bases between the germline ends. The CDR3 sequence is CASSSGSGAYGQPQHF. CDR3 DNA sequence: TGTGCCAGCAGCTCTGGCTCAGGGGCGTACGGTCAGCCCCAGCATTTT.

CDR3 DNA: TGTGCCAGCAGTCGAGGGGGGAACACTGAAGCTTTCTTT. It encodes CASSRGGNTEAFF. V gene TRBV28 combines with J gene TRBJ1-1, with a tentative D call TRBD1 (6 bases). V was clipped by 5 bases and J by 1 base, with 8 bases between them. The CDR3 consists of 13 residues. Germline CDR1 and CDR2: MDHEN and SYDVKM.

V gene TRBV9 combines with J gene TRBJ2-2; D is unresolved. V was trimmed by 0 bases and J by 3 bases, leaving 9 bases between them. CDR3 size: 15 residues. Germline CDR1 is SGDLS and CDR2 is YYNGEE. The CDR3 loop reads CASSVGQQYTGELFF. The CDR3 nucleotides read TGTGCCAGCAGCGTAGGGCAACAGTACACCGGGGAGCTGTTTTTT.

The genes are TRBV6-4 and TRBJ1-1, with a weak D call TRBD1 (5 bases). CDR1 MRHNA and CDR2 SNTAGT come from the germline V gene. V lost 4 bases, J lost 4 bases, and 13 bases lay in between. The CDR3 loop spans 14 amino acids. DNA for the CDR3: TGTGCCAGCAGTGCCACGGGGGGAAGCACTGAAGCTTTCTTT. It translates to CASSATGGSTEAFF.

V usage is TRBV2 and J usage is TRBJ1-1; TRBD1 is a possible D gene (6 bases). Trimming cost V 8 bases and J 5 bases, with 24 bases left between them. The CDR3 length is 16 residues. CDR1 and CDR2 (germline): SNHLY, FYNNEI. The CDR3 coding sequence is TGTGCCAGCTTACCGCCGGGACACCCGGTGGGGACTGAAGCTTTCTTT. Translation: CASLPPGHPVGTEAFF.

This clone was picked up one time. The chain links TRBV7-9 to TRBJ1-1; TRBD1 is a possible D gene (5 bases). Germline CDR1 is SEHNR and CDR2 is FQNEAQ (reference sequence). The ends were cut back, 4 bases at V and 1 base at J, with 10 bases in the middle. This CDR3 is 14 amino acids long. The CDR3 here is CASSSDRKNTEAFF. In DNA, the CDR3 is TGTGCCAGCAGCTCAGACAGAAAGAACACTGAAGCTTTCTTT.

The rearrangement links TRBV27 to TRBJ2-3, with 16 bases fitting TRBD2. The CDR3 length is 18 residues. The J segment lost 6 bases and the V segment lost 0 bases, leaving 6 bases of the junction unmatched. Looked up from germline, CDR1 is MNHEY and CDR2 is SMNVEV (reference sequence). The CDR3 nucleotides read TGTGCCAGCAGTTTATCGGGGACTAGCGGGAGGGCCTTGGATACGCAGTATTTT. Translating gives CASSLSGTSGRALDTQYF.

The chain is built from TRBV19 and TRBJ1-6; 8 bases fit TRBD1. The CDR3 runs 14 residues. After removal of 8 bases from V and 9 bases from J, the junction contained 9 bases not matched to a gene. Per germline, CDR1 LNHDA and CDR2 SQIVND (reference sequence). CDR3 loop: CASQGASDSSPLHF. The CDR3, as DNA: TGTGCCAGTCAGGGGGCCTCCGACTCTTCACCCCTCCACTTT.

The rearrangement joins TRBV6-1 to TRBJ1-5; D is unresolved. Trimming pared 6 bases from V and 5 bases from J, leaving 14 bases between. CDR3 size: 14 residues. The V gene's germline CDR1 is MNHNS and CDR2 SASEGT. CDR3 loop: CASRMYHEDQPQHF. DNA for the CDR3: TGTGCCAGCAGGATGTACCATGAGGATCAGCCCCAGCATTTT.

The rearrangement uses TRBV27 and TRBJ1-2; the D is unclear. This CDR3 comprises 15 residues. Trimming shortened V by 0 bases and J by 2 bases, and 10 bases separated the two germline ends. The germline V gene has CDR1 MNHEY and CDR2 SMNVEV (reference sequence). CDR3 DNA: TGTGCCAGCAGTTTATCGACGGGTGGCAACTATGGCTACACCTTC. Protein: CASSLSTGGNYGYTF.

This chain links TRBV5-5 with TRBJ2-3; 13 bases align to TRBD2. There are 18 residues in the CDR3. Per the germline V gene, CDR1 is SGHKS and CDR2 is YYEKEE (reference sequence). The V gene end was trimmed by 4 bases and the J gene end by 1 base; junction bases not matched to a gene: 9. The CDR3 sequence: CASSREGGLAGGTDTQYF. The CDR3 bases are TGTGCCAGCAGCCGGGAGGGAGGACTAGCGGGGGGCACAGATACGCAGTATTTT.

V and J are TRBV2 and TRBJ1-6, with 7 bases identical to TRBD1. The V gene's germline CDR1 is SNHLY and CDR2 FYNNEI. V lost 6 bases, J lost 9 bases, and 11 bases stayed unmatched. CDR3 size: 15 residues. This CDR3 is CASRESRAGGSPLHF. CDR3 coding DNA: TGTGCCAGCAGGGAGTCAAGAGCAGGGGGTTCACCCCTCCACTTT.

The chain links TRBV1 to TRBJ1-1. TRBV1 is a listed pseudogene. CDR3 size: 15 residues. The CDR3 DNA sequence: TGCACCAGCAGCCAAGATAGGGGGGGCTACACTGAAGCTTTCTTT. Its protein product is CTSSQDRGGYTEAFF.